This TCR beta chain derives from a study of shared clonotypes between healthy human individuals. Whole-study context: CD4 naive and memory got three plates each, CD8 naive two, CD8 memory one.

The junction had 4 bases not matched to a gene; V was cut back by 5 bases and J by 6 bases. The CDR3 is 13 amino acids. The germline V gene encodes CDR1 SEHNR and CDR2 FQNEAQ (reference sequence). TCRdb's copy holds only in-frame clones and misses some; the assay was immunoSEQ multiplex PCR. The data show millions of clones, over 85% seen once. CD45RO-negative, CCR7-positively selected cells formed the naive CD8 fraction, excluding terminally differentiated effector memory CD45RA+ cells. Donors comprised healthy HIV-negative adults lacking recent acute infections or vaccinations. Sequenced sample: naive CD8+ T cells sorted from blood. The receptor was isolated from a man aged 18-30 years in good health. The chain carries TRBV7-9 and TRBJ2-1; 7 bases map to TRBD2. DNA for the CDR3: TGTGCCAGCAGCATACTAGCGACCAATGAGCAGTTCTTC. Residues: CASSILATNEQFF.